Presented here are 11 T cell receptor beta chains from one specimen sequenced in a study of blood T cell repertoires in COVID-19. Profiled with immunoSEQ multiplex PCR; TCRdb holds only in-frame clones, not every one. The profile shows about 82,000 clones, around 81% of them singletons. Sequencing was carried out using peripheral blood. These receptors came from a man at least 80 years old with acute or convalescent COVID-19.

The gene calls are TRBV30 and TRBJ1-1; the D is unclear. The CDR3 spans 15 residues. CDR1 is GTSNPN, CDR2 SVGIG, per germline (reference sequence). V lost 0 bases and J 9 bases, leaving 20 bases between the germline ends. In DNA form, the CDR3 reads TGTGCCTGGAGTGTACCTAGGAGGGATGAAAATAAAGCTTTCTTT. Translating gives CAWSVPRRDENKAFF.

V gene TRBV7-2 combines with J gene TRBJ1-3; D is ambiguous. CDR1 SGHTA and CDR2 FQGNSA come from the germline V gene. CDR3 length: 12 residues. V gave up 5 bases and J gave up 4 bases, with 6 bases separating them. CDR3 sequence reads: CASSRPGNTIYF. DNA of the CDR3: TGTGCCAGCAGCCGTCCCGGAAACACCATATATTTT.

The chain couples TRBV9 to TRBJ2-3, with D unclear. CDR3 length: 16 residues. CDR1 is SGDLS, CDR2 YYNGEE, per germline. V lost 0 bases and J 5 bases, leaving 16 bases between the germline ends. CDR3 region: CASSVGAARQGDTQYF. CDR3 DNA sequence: TGTGCCAGCAGCGTAGGCGCGGCCCGCCAAGGAGATACGCAGTATTTT.

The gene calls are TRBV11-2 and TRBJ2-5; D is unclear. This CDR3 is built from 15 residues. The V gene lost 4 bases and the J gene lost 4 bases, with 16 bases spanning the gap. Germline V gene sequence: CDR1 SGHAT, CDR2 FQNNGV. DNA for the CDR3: TGTGCCAGCAGCTCCACTAACTCCCTACCAGAGACCCAGTACTTC. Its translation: CASSSTNSLPETQYF.

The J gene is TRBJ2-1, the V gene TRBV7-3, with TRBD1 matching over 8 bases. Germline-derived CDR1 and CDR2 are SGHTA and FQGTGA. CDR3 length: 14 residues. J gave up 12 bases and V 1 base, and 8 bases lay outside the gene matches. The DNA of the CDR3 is TGTGCCAGCAGCTTAAACGGACAGGGCTCTCGGCAGTTCTTC. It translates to CASSLNGQGSRQFF.

The CDR3 nucleotides read TGTGCCAGCTCACCCTCGGGACAAGTCTATGGCTACACCTTC. This gives the protein CASSPSGQVYGYTF. J is TRBJ1-2 and V is TRBV18; D perhaps matches TRBD1 (6 bases). CDR1 KGHSH and CDR2 LQKENI come from the germline V gene. The CDR3 is 14 residues long. V lost 3 bases, J lost 4 bases, and 12 bases lay in between.

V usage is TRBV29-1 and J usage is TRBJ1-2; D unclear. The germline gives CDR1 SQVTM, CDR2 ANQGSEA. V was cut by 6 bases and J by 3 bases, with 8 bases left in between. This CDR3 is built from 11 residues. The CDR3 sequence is CSVWLYYGYTF. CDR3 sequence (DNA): TGCAGCGTGTGGCTCTACTATGGCTACACCTTC.

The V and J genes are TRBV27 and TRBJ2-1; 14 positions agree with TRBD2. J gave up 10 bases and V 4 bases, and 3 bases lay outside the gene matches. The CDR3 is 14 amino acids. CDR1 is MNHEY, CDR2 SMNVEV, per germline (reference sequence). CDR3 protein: CASSSWTSGREQFF. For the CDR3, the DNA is TGTGCCAGCAGTTCCTGGACTAGCGGGAGGGAGCAGTTCTTC.

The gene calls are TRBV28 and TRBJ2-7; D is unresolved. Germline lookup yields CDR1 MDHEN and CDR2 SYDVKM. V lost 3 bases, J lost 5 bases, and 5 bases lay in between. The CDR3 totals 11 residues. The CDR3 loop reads CASSFRHEQYF. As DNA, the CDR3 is TGTGCCAGCAGTTTCCGTCACGAGCAGTACTTC.

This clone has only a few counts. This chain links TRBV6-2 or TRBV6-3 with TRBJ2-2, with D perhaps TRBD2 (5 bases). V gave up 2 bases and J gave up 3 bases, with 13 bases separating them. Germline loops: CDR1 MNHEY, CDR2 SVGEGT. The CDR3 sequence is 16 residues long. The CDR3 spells CASSYAPLADTGELFF. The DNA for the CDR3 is TGTGCCAGCAGTTACGCCCCCCTAGCCGACACCGGGGAGCTGTTTTTT.

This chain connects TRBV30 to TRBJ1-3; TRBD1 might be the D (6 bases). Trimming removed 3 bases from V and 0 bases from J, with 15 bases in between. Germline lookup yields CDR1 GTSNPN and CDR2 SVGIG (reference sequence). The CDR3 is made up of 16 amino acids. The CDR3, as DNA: TGTGCCTGGAGGCATCGGACAGCGAGCTCTGGAAACACCATATATTTT. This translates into CAWRHRTASSGNTIYF.